These T cell receptor beta chains were read from a single sample in a study of vaccination and CD4 T cells after COVID-19. What these receptors recognize is not known. Each CDR3 protein gets one entry after TCRdb re-called the PCR reads with MiXCR. Of fewer than 15,000 distinct CDR3 sequences listed, 50% to 60% were seen once; the top ten hold 15%. Sequencing was done on a sample of CD4+ T cells from blood, cultured in vitro. These receptor sequences come from a human donor who had recovered from COVID-19. Each CDR3 is given with its conserved first and last residue. D genes are given only for firm matches. Size tells how often a clone was seen (once, few, many) or the class of an expanded clone, and some rows leave it out.

TRBV30,-,TRBJ2-5,-,TGTGCCTGGAGTGTAGGATGGGGGGAGACCCAGTACTTC,CAWSVGWGETQYF
TRBV19,-,TRBJ1-1,TRBD1,TGTGCCAGTAGTTTACCCCCGGACAGGGGGCGGAGGAACACTGAAGCTTTCTTT,CASSLPPDRGRRNTEAFF
TRBV6-5,-,TRBJ2-4,-,TGTGCCAGCAGTTACTCGTATGCCCTAGCCAAAAACATTCAGTACTTC,CASSYSYALAKNIQYF
TRBV27,-,TRBJ2-3,TRBD1,TGTGCCAGCAGTAGACAGGGGGGGAGGGATACGCAGTATTTT,CASSRQGGRDTQYF
TRBV5-4,-,TRBJ1-6,-,TGTGCCAGCAGCTTGGTGGATTCAGGCTCACCCCTCCACTTT,CASSLVDSGSPLHF
TRBV2,few,TRBJ1-1,TRBD1,TGTGCCAGCAGGGCTGGACAGGTGATAAACACTGAAGCTTTCTTT,CASRAGQVINTEAFF
TRBV20-1,-,TRBJ2-1,TRBD2,TGCAGTGCTCATGTGGGGGGGAGGGCCTACAATGAGCAGTTCTTC,CSAHVGGRAYNEQFF
TRBV12-3/TRBV12-4,few,TRBJ1-2,-,TGTGCCAGCAGCCCTACAGGTGACTATGGCTACACCTTC,CASSPTGDYGYTF
TRBV7-3,-,TRBJ1-5,TRBD1,TGTGCCAGCAGCCCGACAGGGGACAATCAGCCCCAGCATTTT,CASSPTGDNQPQHF
TRBV19,-,TRBJ2-5,-,TGTGCCAGTAGTATCTCAGCGCACCAAGAGACCCAGTACTTC,CASSISAHQETQYF
TRBV2,-,TRBJ2-3,-,TGTGCCAGCAGTGAAGGTTTGCTGGGCACAGATACGCAGTATTTT,CASSEGLLGTDTQYF
TRBV7-8,-,TRBJ1-5,TRBD1,TGTGCCAGCAGCAGATCGGACAGGGGAAACAATCAGCCCCAGCATTTT,CASSRSDRGNNQPQHF
TRBV11-3,once,TRBJ1-1,TRBD1,TGTGCCAGCAGCGAAGGACGGATGGCAGGGGGTGAAGCTTTCTTT,CASSEGRMAGGEAFF
TRBV20-1,-,TRBJ2-7,TRBD2,TGCAGTGCTAGACCCCGGACTAGCGGGATTATCTACGAGCAGTACTTC,CSARPRTSGIIYEQYF
TRBV7-3,few,TRBJ2-1,-,TGTGCCAGCAGCTTACTAGGACCAGGCGATGAGCAGTTCTTC,CASSLLGPGDEQFF
TRBV7-9,-,TRBJ2-7,TRBD2,TGTGCCAGCAGCTTTAGCGGGATGTACTACGAGCAGTACTTC,CASSFSGMYYEQYF
TRBV20-1,-,TRBJ2-1,TRBD1,TGCAGTGCTACGGGGACAGGGGTAAATGAGCAGTTCTTC,CSATGTGVNEQFF
TRBV20-1,-,TRBJ2-7,TRBD1,TGCAGTGCTAATACGGGACAGGGGGCCTCCTACGAGCAGTACTTC,CSANTGQGASYEQYF
TRBV6-5,-,TRBJ2-5,-,TGTGCTAGCAGTTACTCGCCAGGGTCTAAAGGGACCCAGTACTTC,CASSYSPGSKGTQYF